Sequencing of this TCR beta chain was carried out in a study of blood T cell repertoires in COVID-19. About the study: COVID-19 samples, acute and convalescent, were from the United States, Italy and Spain. T cells, B-cell-depleted T cells, or PBMCs supplied cDNA or gDNA.

Original analysis: Counts of nucleated cells, estimated from reference gene primer amplification, were obtained. TCRdb's table, derived via immunoSEQ multiplex PCR, lists solely in-frame clones and lacks some. V and J calls and clone size are those listed in that table; D and trimming were worked out from the DNA. This table has about 310,000 clones, approximately 86% appearing once. V was pared by 0 bases and J by 4 bases, with 10 bases between. Per the germline V gene, CDR1 is LGHNA and CDR2 is YSLEER. The CDR3 runs 15 residues. V is TRBV4-3 and J is TRBJ2-1, with D maybe TRBD1 (5 bases). The TCR originated in a man in his sixties or seventies with acute or convalescent COVID-19. Input material: peripheral blood. The CDR3 loop reads CASSQEHRLYNEQFF. CDR3 sequence (DNA): TGCGCCAGCAGCCAAGAGCACAGGCTGTACAATGAGCAGTTCTTC.